This TCR beta chain originates from a study of blood T cell repertoires in COVID-19. Study information: From T cells, B-cell-depleted T cells, or PBMCs came the material, which was cDNA or gDNA.

Trimming took 4 bases from V and 3 from J, leaving 14 bases between them. The V gene's germline CDR1 is MNHEY and CDR2 SMNVEV (reference sequence). The CDR3 length is 15 residues. Clones were read by immunoSEQ multiplex PCR, and TCRdb kept only the in-frame ones, dropping some. The data show just under 65,000 clones, with around 76% seen just once and more than 5% held by the top ten. The clonotype was recovered from a human donor in a cohort sampled during active COVID-19. Sequencing used peripheral blood. The chain joins TRBV27 to TRBJ2-3, with D possibly TRBD2 on 6 matching bases. CDR3 amino acids: CASSSPAGGTDTQYF. CDR3 nucleotide sequence: TGTGCCAGCAGTTCCCCAGCGGGTGGGACAGATACGCAGTATTTT.